This TCR beta chain is from a study of cytomegalovirus exposure and HLA in healthy donors (dated by TCRdb to 2016 to 2017). Some background on the complete study: An earlier analysis of around 600 of the donors reported 250 to 300 Gb of sequence data and more than 90 million unique TCR beta sequences from about 179 million T cells. Among some 400 genotyped donors of the cohort, an average of approximately 240,000 unique TCR beta nucleotide sequences was sequenced per donor, of which roughly 18% were non-productive. The aim of the study was to test whether cataloging public T cell receptors could identify signatures of past pathogen exposure. Using immunosequencing, the study profiled T cell repertoires from about 610 subjects and related those repertoires to cytomegalovirus serostatus. Every repertoire in the discovery cohort had been generated on one and the same sequencing platform. Roughly five DR-DQ haplotypes were handled as single units for association and clustering, since linkage in the cohort was strong. An early release covering just under 650 HLA-typed donors comprised approximately 290 gigabases of sequencing data and some 79 million unique TCR sequences. Donor age, sex, ethnicity and CMV serostatus were collected together with the repertoire data. Genome-wide SNP genotypes for about 65% of the roughly 670 donors were used in a later genetic analysis, which treated that subset as a discovery cohort. In addition to the first cohort of roughly 700 subjects, a separate validation cohort of approximately 110 different subjects was used. To decide whether each TCR beta V gene segment behaved as functional or pseudogenic, an earlier analysis of 587 of the donors relied on high-throughput TCR beta sequencing. Typing coverage differed by locus: A, B, C, DRB1 and DQB1 were typed in about 629-640 donors, DQA1 in 522, DPA1 in approximately 610, and DPB1 in about 450. To study patterns of TCR occurrence, a later analysis re-analyzed previously published TCR beta repertoires from 500 to 850 donors and added high-resolution HLA genotyping. Among the approximately 430 genotyped donors, under 90% belonged to the genetic ancestry cluster associated with self-reported Caucasian donors. Class I and class II HLA loci were covered by the typing at four-digit resolution. Rather than using new phenotypic data, the later analysis identified candidate immune exposures from TCR beta sequences and from how often those sequences occurred across donors. High-throughput TCR immunosequencing, statistical association of individual TCRs with disease status, and machine learning were combined to predict cytomegalovirus infection status.

The cohort was made up of 666 healthy bone marrow donors. At the time of sampling, every cohort member was nominally healthy, though immune exposures that went unrecorded were likely present. The donor tested CMV seronegative, placing the donor among the 350 or so seronegative members of the cohort. Each donor provided a peripheral blood sample, and peripheral blood mononuclear cells were used for TCR beta sequencing. Genomic DNA was extracted from the blood cell samples with the Qiagen DNeasy Blood Extraction Kit. The CDR3 has 15 amino acids, counting the end cysteine and phenylalanine. The sequence is cut down to CDR3 DNA, 45 bases in frame from base 1. The germline V gene sets CDR1 to MNHEY and CDR2 to SVGAGI. Trimming accounts for 5 bases at V and 4 bases at J, while the number of junction bases matched to no gene is 10. The library was produced with the immunoSEQ multiplex PCR assay. For the multiplex PCR, a mixture combining 60 forward primers for TCR Vbeta segments and 13 reverse primers for TCR Jbeta segments was used. The CDR3 region of rearranged TCR beta genes was amplified from genomic DNA with a multiplex PCR assay. Amplified TCR beta libraries were sequenced as 87-base-pair reads on the Illumina HiSeq System. Concerning the study's data processing: A later analysis counted about 80 million unique TCR beta chains across the 670 or so repertoires, and around 9.9 million of these chains were shared by at least two donors. Raw reads were error-corrected and collapsed into unique sequences with a nearest-neighbor algorithm that merged closely related sequences to remove PCR and sequencing errors. Alignment of CDR3 sequences to IMGT reference sequences was used to assign V, D and J gene segments. For a sequence to be retained, at least a six-nucleotide match to both a V gene segment and a J gene segment was required. Rearrangements were classified as productive when the CDR3 lacked stop codons and remained in frame with V and J, and all other rearrangements were classified as non-productive. Following IMGT convention, CDR3 was defined as the stretch from the second conserved V-encoded cysteine up to the conserved J-encoded phenylalanine. The earlier analysis of some 600 of the donors excluded sequences that lacked an unambiguous match to a single V gene segment. An earlier analysis of just under 600 of the donors called V segments functional above 56.7% productive rearrangements and segregating when the between-donor standard deviation exceeded 5%. A statistical classification framework was built to diagnose cytomegalovirus status from the catalog of TCR beta chain sequences. A later analysis assigned V and J genes by comparing TCR nucleotide sequences with IMGT/GENE-DB human TR gene sequences. In a later analysis, CDR3 sequences and most-parsimonious VDJ recombination scenarios were assigned using the TCRdist pipeline. In a later analysis, every TCR beta chain was defined by the combination of its CDR3 amino acid sequence and its V-gene family, and reads without a unique V-gene family were dropped. A later analysis removed several hundred highly shared, low-generation-probability nucleotide sequences to deal with suspected cross-contamination and a sequencing artifact. A later analysis calculated a clonal expansion index for each public chain from normalized within-repertoire ranks of inferred template counts. Generation probabilities in a later analysis came from a VDJ recombination model fitted to out-of-frame rearrangements, and those results were checked against IGoR. In a later analysis, hypergeometric tests were used to score TCR-TCR, TCR-HLA and TCR-CMV co-occurrence, with a repertoire-size bias correction applied to TCR pairs. False discovery rates were estimated in a later analysis by permuting HLA or CMV assignments 20 times. In a later analysis, co-occurring TCRs were grouped with DBSCAN, and TCRdist sequence similarity was added when clustering was performed within HLA-allele-positive subsets. For co-occurrence clustering, repertoires with fewer than 30,000 or more than 120,000 public chains were excluded, along with four or five repertoires with anomalous nucleotide sharing. The table comes from immuneACCESS by way of TCRdb, which keeps in-frame sequences with V and J called. Part of the clones is missing from these tables; in studies checked, under half for an unresolved V gene and the rest for unknown reasons. The DNA gave D and trimming, while V, J and clone size come from that table. In all, the sample holds more than 95,000 clones, and 72% of those were seen once. The ten largest clones add up to around 4% of the sample.

Beyond this particular receptor, the publication reports: Sequencing depth was assumed to be roughly uniform across donors in the presence/absence analyses, though that assumption may not hold. Around 16 rarely observed V segments, including chromosome 9 orphons, were excluded from the earlier analysis of several hundred of the donors because counts were too low. In a later genetic analysis, a missense DCLRE1C variant was associated with V-gene and J-gene trimming of TCR beta chains, and the association was replicated in an independent cohort. Most TCR sequences were observed very rarely across donors, whereas some public TCRs were present in many individuals. In a later analysis, several top co-occurrence clusters were reported to appear linked to parvovirus B19, influenza, CMV and Epstein-Barr virus. The cohort was sequenced for TCR beta chains only, and without alpha or paired-chain data the features that could be detected were limited. A further reported finding was that TCR beta sequences accurately predicted the HLA-A and HLA-B alleles for most subjects in the first cohort. In a later analysis, HLA-associated TCR beta chains showed more clonal expansion and lower generation probabilities than non-associated chains that were equally common. Because HLA typing was unavailable for some donors at each locus, only the typed subset was used in association tests. Linkage disequilibrium might explain the correlated functional status among segregating V segments, but an unknown experimental factor could not be excluded. In vitro tests confirmed that a few of the cytomegalovirus-associated TCR beta chains recognize cytomegalovirus antigens. According to a later analysis, most CMV-associated TCR beta chains appeared to be HLA-restricted, and the HLA associations seemed to be driven largely by CMV exposure. The classifier was reported to diagnose cytomegalovirus status with high specificity and sensitivity in both the original and validation cohorts. In an earlier analysis of fewer than 700 of the donors, most TCR beta V segments appeared in productive rearrangements about 87% or about 30% of the time, broadly matching IMGT annotations. In a later analysis, TCR association rates were found to vary across HLA loci, with the most associated TCRs seen for DRB1 alleles and the fewest for HLA-C alleles. A total of 164 TCR beta chains were listed by the study as associated with cytomegalovirus. According to a later genetic analysis, donors in an Asian-associated ancestry cluster had fewer N-insertions in productive TCRs than the roughly 700-donor mean. CMV serostatus was the only immune exposure information available for the cohort. It was suggested by the authors that the approach could potentially be generalized to other disease states and immunological phenotypes. Assigning TCR associations to individual alleles was difficult when HLA alleles, especially DR and DQ, strongly co-occurred. A cluster of highly shared sequence variants was judged likely to represent a technical artifact of the sequencing pipeline. At a false discovery rate of 0.05, a later analysis linked under 20,000 TCR beta sequences to specific HLA alleles. Some IMGT-functional V segments, including TRBV6-2 and TRBV6-3, could not be told apart with the 87-base-pair reads, so those segments were excluded.

For this clone: Its antigen is not yet known. Base qualities are not at hand, and no much larger clone is one base apart.

The specimen sequenced was PBMCs. The sequence links TRBV6-5 to TRBJ2-7; 8 bases in the middle match TRBD1. This TCR derives from a man younger than 40 in good health and CMV-seronegative. The sequenced DNA: TGTGCCAGCAGTCTAGAGCAGGGGGCCGGATACGAGCAGTACTTC. Its translation is CASSLEQGAGYEQYF.